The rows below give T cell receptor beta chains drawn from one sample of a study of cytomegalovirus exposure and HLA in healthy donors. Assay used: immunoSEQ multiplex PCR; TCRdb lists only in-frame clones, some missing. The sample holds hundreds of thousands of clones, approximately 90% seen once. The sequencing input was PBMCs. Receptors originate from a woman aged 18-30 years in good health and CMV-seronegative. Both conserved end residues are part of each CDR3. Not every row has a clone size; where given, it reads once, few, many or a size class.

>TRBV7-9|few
CASSLLSTGPPEAFF
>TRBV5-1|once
CASTRSGTALFGYTF
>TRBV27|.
CASSTYRQGRNEQYF
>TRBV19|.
CASSMGQGLPQHF
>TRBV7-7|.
CASSGSVAGGPLATDTQYF
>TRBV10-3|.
CAIRSSLGEDEKLFF
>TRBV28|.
CASNSAYRRNYGYTF
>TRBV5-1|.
CASSSLGEGAVYF
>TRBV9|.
CASSVAGTSYNEQFF
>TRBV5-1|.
CASSLTGGSQFF
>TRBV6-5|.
CASNRDNSYEQYF
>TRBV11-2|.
CASSPGLAGGIFQNEQFF
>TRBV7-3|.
CASSSGQGSTDTQYF
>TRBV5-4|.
CASSQSWLNTEAFF
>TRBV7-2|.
CASSPQGANSPLHF
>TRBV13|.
CASSQTGTGLSGANVLTF
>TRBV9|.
CASSVGHENTEAFF
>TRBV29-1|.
CSAREPNEKLFF
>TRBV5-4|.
CASSRLTGYDSGANVLTF
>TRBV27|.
CASSSGGWGPYNEQFF
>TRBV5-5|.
CASSLGRGGVEGTEAFF
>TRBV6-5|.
CASSLQGAGNTEAFF